What follows describes a single T cell receptor beta chain. The data derive from a study of shared clonotypes between healthy human individuals. The CDR3 has 16 residues. Germline V gene lookup returns CDR1 MDHEN and CDR2 SYDVKM. V was cut by 6 bases and J by 5 bases, with 22 bases left in between. Assay: immunoSEQ multiplex PCR; the TCRdb copy retains only in-frame clones and omits some. The sample shows 950,000 to 1,100,000 clones, 65% to 75% of them seen only once. The sample was memory CD4+ T cells sorted from blood. Regarding subset: CD45RA-negative fraction. This receptor was taken from a man aged 18 to 30 in good health. This rearrangement joins TRBV28 to TRBJ1-2; unclear D gene. The CDR3 loop reads CASSPEAGLAYYGYTF. The DNA for the CDR3 is TGTGCCAGCAGCCCAGAGGCGGGGTTAGCGTATTATGGCTACACCTTC.